This T cell receptor beta chain is from a study of blood T cell repertoires in COVID-19. Participants were aged about 18 to 95 years, lived in 20 to 25 US areas, and enrolled virtually. Source study methods: Counts of nucleated cells, estimated from reference gene primer amplification, were obtained. Some clones are missing from TCRdb's copy, which holds only in-frame ones; the method was immunoSEQ multiplex PCR. V, J and clone size derive from that table, while D and trimming were established from the DNA sequence. Of about 310,000 clones in the sample, around 91% were seen once. The CDR3 is 16 amino acids. Per the germline V gene, CDR1 is SEHNR and CDR2 is FQNEAQ (reference sequence). Germline trimming cut 4 bases from V and 6 bases from J; bases unmatched to any gene: 9.

Sequenced material: PBMCs or T cells enriched from blood (not recorded which). The sequence was obtained from a woman in her 40s who had recovered from COVID-19. This rearrangement joins TRBV7-9 to TRBJ2-2, with 9 bases fitting TRBD1. DNA for the CDR3: TGTGCCAGCAGCTCCGGGACAGGGAGATCGCCCGGGGAGCTGTTTTTT. Translation gives CASSSGTGRSPGELFF.